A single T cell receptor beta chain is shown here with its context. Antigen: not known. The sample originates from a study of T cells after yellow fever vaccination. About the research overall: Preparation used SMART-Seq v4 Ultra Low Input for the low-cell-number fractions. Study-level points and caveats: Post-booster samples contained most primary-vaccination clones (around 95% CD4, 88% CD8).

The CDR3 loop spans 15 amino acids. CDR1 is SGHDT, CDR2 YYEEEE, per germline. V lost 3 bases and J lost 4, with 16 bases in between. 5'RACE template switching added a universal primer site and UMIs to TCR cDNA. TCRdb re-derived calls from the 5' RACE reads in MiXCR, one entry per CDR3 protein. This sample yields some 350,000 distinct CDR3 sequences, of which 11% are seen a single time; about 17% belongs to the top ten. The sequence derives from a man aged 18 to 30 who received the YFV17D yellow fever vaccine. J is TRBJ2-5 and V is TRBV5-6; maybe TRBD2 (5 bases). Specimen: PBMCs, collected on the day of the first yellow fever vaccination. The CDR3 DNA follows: TGTGCCAGCAGCTCACTTACTAGGTCACGAGAGACCCAGTACTTC. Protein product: CASSSLTRSRETQYF.